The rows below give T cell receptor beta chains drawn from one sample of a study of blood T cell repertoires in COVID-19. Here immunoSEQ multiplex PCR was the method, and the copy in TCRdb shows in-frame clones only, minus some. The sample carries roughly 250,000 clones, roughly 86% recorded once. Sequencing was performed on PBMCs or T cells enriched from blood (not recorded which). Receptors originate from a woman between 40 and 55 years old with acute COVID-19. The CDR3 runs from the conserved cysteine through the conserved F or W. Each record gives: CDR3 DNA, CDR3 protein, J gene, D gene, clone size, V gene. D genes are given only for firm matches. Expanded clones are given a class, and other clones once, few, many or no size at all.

DNA: TGTGCCAGCAGTGAATCCTGGCAGGGAGGCTACACCTTC
CDR3: CASSESWQGGYTF
J: TRBJ1-2
D: -
size: -
V: TRBV2

DNA: TGTGCCAGCAGTTACTCGTCGGGCGGGAGGGCCGGTAATGAGCAGTTCTTC
CDR3: CASSYSSGGRAGNEQFF
J: TRBJ2-1
D: TRBD2
size: -
V: TRBV6-2/TRBV6-3

DNA: TGTGCCAGCTCACCTGGGACAGGGAAAGGCTACACCTTC
CDR3: CASSPGTGKGYTF
J: TRBJ1-2
D: TRBD1
size: -
V: TRBV18

DNA: TGTGCCAGCAGTTACTCGCTTAGGGGCAAAGGCTACACCTTC
CDR3: CASSYSLRGKGYTF
J: TRBJ1-2
D: -
size: -
V: TRBV6-5

DNA: TGTGCCAGTAGTATACGGGTAGCCCCGGATACGCAGTATTTT
CDR3: CASSIRVAPDTQYF
J: TRBJ2-3
D: -
size: -
V: TRBV19

DNA: TGTGCCAGCAGCTTAGACGGCTCCTACAATGAGCAGTTCTTC
CDR3: CASSLDGSYNEQFF
J: TRBJ2-1
D: -
size: -
V: TRBV11-2

DNA: TGTGCCAGCAGCCAAGGGACAGGGAGCACAGATACGCAGTATTTT
CDR3: CASSQGTGSTDTQYF
J: TRBJ2-3
D: TRBD1
size: -
V: TRBV3-1/TRBV3-2

DNA: TGTGCCAGTAGTATGTCAGGGTCTAATGAAAAACTGTTTTTT
CDR3: CASSMSGSNEKLFF
J: TRBJ1-4
D: -
size: -
V: TRBV19

DNA: TGTGCCAGCAGCTTAGTAACCGGGAGGGCCGCAGATACGCAGTATTTT
CDR3: CASSLVTGRAADTQYF
J: TRBJ2-3
D: TRBD2
size: -
V: TRBV7-8

DNA: TGCGCCAGCAGCCCGCACGGGGGGGGAGAGGCTGGAAACACCATATATTTT
CDR3: CASSPHGGGEAGNTIYF
J: TRBJ1-3
D: -
size: few
V: TRBV5-1

DNA: TGTGCCACCAGTGTCCCTGCACGAGGTGGGGAGCTGTTTTTT
CDR3: CATSVPARGGELFF
J: TRBJ2-2
D: -
size: -
V: TRBV24-1

DNA: TGTGCCAGCAGCTTAGCAAAGACAGGGACGGATGGCTACACCTTC
CDR3: CASSLAKTGTDGYTF
J: TRBJ1-2
D: TRBD1
size: -
V: TRBV11-1

DNA: TGTGCCAGCAACACAGGGGAGTGGGAAAAACTGTTTTTT
CDR3: CASNTGEWEKLFF
J: TRBJ1-4
D: TRBD1
size: -
V: TRBV2

DNA: TGTGCCAGCAGTGTTGCGGGAGACCCAAATGAGCAGTTCTTC
CDR3: CASSVAGDPNEQFF
J: TRBJ2-1
D: TRBD2
size: -
V: TRBV2

DNA: TGTGCCAGCAGCTTAAGGGTTGGGACAGGGGGCTACGAGCAGTACTTC
CDR3: CASSLRVGTGGYEQYF
J: TRBJ2-7
D: TRBD1
size: -
V: TRBV7-9

DNA: TGCGCCAGCAGCTTGGCTAGCGAGTCAGATACGCAGTATTTT
CDR3: CASSLASESDTQYF
J: TRBJ2-3
D: -
size: once
V: TRBV5-1

DNA: TGTGCCAGCAGCGTAGGGTTTGGTGGGGCGGAGCAGTACTTC
CDR3: CASSVGFGGAEQYF
J: TRBJ2-7
D: -
size: -
V: TRBV9

DNA: TGTGCCAGCAGACCGGGACAGGGAGGCTATGGCTACACCTTC
CDR3: CASRPGQGGYGYTF
J: TRBJ1-2
D: TRBD1
size: -
V: TRBV6-5

DNA: TGTGCCAGCAGCTTGGGGGTAGCGGGAAGCTCCTACAATGAGCAGTTCTTC
CDR3: CASSLGVAGSSYNEQFF
J: TRBJ2-1
D: TRBD2
size: -
V: TRBV5-4

DNA: TGTGCCAGCAGCTCGGGAAAGTCGACCGCTTTCTTT
CDR3: CASSSGKSTAFF
J: TRBJ1-1
D: -
size: few
V: TRBV6-5

DNA: TGTGCCACCGGTCCCGGCGGGGCATCACCCCTCCACTTT
CDR3: CATGPGGASPLHF
J: TRBJ1-6
D: -
size: once
V: TRBV12-3/TRBV12-4

DNA: TGTGCCTGGAGAAGCACCGGGACAGGGGGCGAGCAGTACTTC
CDR3: CAWRSTGTGGEQYF
J: TRBJ2-7
D: TRBD1
size: few
V: TRBV30

DNA: TGCAGCATACGGACTAGCGGGAGGCAACAAGAGACCCAGTACTTC
CDR3: CSIRTSGRQQETQYF
J: TRBJ2-5
D: TRBD2
size: -
V: TRBV29-1

DNA: TGTGCCAGCAGTCACTCCCTCCTCCGTTCCGCGGACAGGGGCAACCATGGCTACACCTTC
CDR3: CASSHSLLRSADRGNHGYTF
J: TRBJ1-2
D: TRBD1
size: -
V: TRBV5-4

DNA: TGTGCCAGCAGCCCGGGTGTTGGGGGGGACACTGAAGCTTTCTTT
CDR3: CASSPGVGGDTEAFF
J: TRBJ1-1
D: -
size: -
V: TRBV11-3